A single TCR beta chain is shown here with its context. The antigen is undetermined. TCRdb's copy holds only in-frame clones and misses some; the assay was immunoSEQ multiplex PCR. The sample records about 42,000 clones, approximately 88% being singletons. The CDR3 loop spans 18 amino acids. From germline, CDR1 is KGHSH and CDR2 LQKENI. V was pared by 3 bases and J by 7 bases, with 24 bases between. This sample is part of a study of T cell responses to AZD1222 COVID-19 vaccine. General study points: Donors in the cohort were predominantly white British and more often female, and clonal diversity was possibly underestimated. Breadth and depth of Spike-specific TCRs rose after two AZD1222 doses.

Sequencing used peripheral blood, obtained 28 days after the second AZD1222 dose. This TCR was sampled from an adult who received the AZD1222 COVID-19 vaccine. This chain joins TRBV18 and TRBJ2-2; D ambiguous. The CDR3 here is CASSPTIIGPYSGGELFF. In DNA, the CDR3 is TGTGCCAGCTCACCGACGATAATCGGGCCCTACTCCGGCGGGGAGCTGTTTTTT.